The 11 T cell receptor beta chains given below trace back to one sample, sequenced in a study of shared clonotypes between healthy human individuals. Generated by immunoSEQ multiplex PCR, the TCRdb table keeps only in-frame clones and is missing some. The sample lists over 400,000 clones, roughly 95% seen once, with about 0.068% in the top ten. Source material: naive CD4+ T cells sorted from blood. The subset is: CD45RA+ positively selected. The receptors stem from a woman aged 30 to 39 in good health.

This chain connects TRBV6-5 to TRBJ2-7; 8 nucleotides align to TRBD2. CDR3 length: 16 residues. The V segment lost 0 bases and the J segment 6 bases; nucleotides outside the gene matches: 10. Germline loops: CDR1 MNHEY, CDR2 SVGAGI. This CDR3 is CASSYSMGLAGSEQYF. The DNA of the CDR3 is TGTGCCAGCAGTTACTCGATGGGGTTAGCGGGAAGCGAGCAGTACTTC.

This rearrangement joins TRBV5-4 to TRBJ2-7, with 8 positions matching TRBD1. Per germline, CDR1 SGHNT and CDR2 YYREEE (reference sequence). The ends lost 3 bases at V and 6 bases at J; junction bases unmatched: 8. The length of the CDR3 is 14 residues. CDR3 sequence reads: CASSSRGRAGEQYF. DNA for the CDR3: TGTGCCAGCAGCTCCAGGGGGCGAGCGGGCGAGCAGTACTTC.

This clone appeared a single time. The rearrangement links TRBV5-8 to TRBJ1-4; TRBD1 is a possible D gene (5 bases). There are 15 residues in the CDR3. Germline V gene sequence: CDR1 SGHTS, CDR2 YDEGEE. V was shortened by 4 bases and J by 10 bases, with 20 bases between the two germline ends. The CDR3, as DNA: TGTGCCAGCAGCGCGGGGACCGCCGTTGGGGGAAAACTGTTTTTT. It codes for CASSAGTAVGGKLFF.

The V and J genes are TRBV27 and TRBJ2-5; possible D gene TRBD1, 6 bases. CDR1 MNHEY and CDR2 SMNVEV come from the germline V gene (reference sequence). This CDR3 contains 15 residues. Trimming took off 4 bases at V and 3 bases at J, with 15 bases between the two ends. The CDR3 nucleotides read TGTGCCAGCAGTTACGGCCCCGCAGGGGAAGAGACCCAGTACTTC. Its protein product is CASSYGPAGEETQYF.

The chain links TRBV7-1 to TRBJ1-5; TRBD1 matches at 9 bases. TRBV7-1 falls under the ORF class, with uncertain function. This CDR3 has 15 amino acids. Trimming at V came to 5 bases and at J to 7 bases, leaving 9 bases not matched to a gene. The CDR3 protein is CASSQYIQGAQPQHF. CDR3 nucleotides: TGTGCCAGCAGCCAATATATACAGGGGGCCCAGCCCCAGCATTTT.

The CDR3, as DNA: TGTGCCAGCAGTCCCGGGGACAGGGACTATGGCTACACCTTC. This sequence encodes CASSPGDRDYGYTF. The genes are TRBV28 and TRBJ1-2; TRBD1 aligns across 9 bases. This CDR3 contains 14 residues. The trim removed 5 bases at V and 3 bases at J, leaving 4 bases unmatched. Germline V lookup: CDR1 MDHEN, CDR2 SYDVKM.

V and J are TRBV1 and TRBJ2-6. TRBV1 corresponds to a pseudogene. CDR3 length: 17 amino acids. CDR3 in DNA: TGCACCAGCAGTGGATTACGTTCACAAAGTCGGGCCAACGTCCTGACTTTC. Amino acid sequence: CTSSGLRSQSRANVLTF.

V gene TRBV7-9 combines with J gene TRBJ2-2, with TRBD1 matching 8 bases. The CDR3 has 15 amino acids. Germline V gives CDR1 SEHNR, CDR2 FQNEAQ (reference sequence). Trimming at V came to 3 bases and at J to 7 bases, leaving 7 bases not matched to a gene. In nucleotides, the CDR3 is TGTGCCAGCAGCTTCCCAGGGGGCGCGGTCGGGGAGCTGTTTTTT. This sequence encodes CASSFPGGAVGELFF.

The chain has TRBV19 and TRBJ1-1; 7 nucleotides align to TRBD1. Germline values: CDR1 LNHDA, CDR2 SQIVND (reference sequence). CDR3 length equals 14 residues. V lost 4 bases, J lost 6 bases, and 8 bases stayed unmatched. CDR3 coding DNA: TGTGCCAGTAGTACCATTGGGACAGCCTCTGAAGCTTTCTTT. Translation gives CASSTIGTASEAFF.

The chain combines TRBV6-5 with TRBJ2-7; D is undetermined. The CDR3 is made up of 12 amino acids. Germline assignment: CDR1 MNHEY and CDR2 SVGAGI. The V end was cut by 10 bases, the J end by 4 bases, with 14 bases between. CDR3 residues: CAIGRPLYEQYF. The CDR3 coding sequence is TGTGCCATCGGACGGCCACTTTACGAGCAGTACTTC.

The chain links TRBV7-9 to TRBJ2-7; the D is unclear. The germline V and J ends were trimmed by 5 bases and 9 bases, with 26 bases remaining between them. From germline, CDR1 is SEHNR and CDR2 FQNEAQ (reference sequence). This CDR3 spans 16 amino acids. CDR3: CASSRSQLGNVWRQYF. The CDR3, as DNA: TGTGCCAGCAGCCGATCACAATTGGGGAACGTTTGGAGGCAGTACTTC.